Listed below are T cell receptor beta chains from one sample, sequenced in a study of blood T cell repertoires in COVID-19. Measured with immunoSEQ multiplex PCR; TCRdb has only the in-frame clones, and not every one. The sample lists about 85,000 clones; approximately 89% were seen once. Source material: peripheral blood. These receptors were collected from a man between 50 and 59 years old with acute or convalescent COVID-19. Both conserved end residues are part of each CDR3.

v_gene	CDR3aa
TRBV5-6	CASSLGGPAYNEQFF
TRBV5-6	CASSPDLGGGWADTQYF
TRBV19	CASTRGSGNQPQHF
TRBV15	CATRRGRAGANVLTF
TRBV6-5	CASSYSRGGTPQQFF
TRBV19	CASSDRAWTEAFF
TRBV6-5	CASSPGTVNEKLFF
TRBV7-3	CASSQRGTKNTGELFF
TRBV10-1	CASSQDRGPYEQYF
TRBV3-1/TRBV3-2	CASSPPGLEETQYF
TRBV9	CASSGGTSGLGGEEQFF
TRBV7-9	CASSLTLNTEAFF
TRBV6-5	CASSPYGAEQFF
TRBV6-6	CASSYREGGNEKLFF
TRBV19	CASRIGQQPQHF
TRBV2	CASSLLGRGRETQYF
TRBV4-3	CASSLNQGRGRVGTEAFF
TRBV7-2	CASSWPFDGGENTEAFF
TRBV15	CATSSGSGTGGNEQFF
TRBV27	CASRGQVSSYEQYF
TRBV11-2	CASSSSYEQYF
TRBV28	CASSLGAPERPQHF
TRBV4-3	CASSQDLDRENPIYF
TRBV11-3	CASSPPASTGELFF
TRBV27	CASSFRVNTEAFF
TRBV9	CASSVGGNYGYTF
TRBV6-1	CASSAAVFAGGPSYNEQFF
TRBV9	CASTSLTGGETGELFF
TRBV2	CASSLHPVAGGSYEQYF
TRBV6-5	CASSYTGESEAFF
TRBV30	CAWSQVYNEQFF
TRBV6-5	CASSTGDTNEKLFF
TRBV4-3	CASSQVGANYGYTF
TRBV5-5	CASSPQAATNEKLFF
TRBV4-3	CASSRARGTGAFF
TRBV29-1	CSVRTGGSYGYTF
TRBV7-9	CASSLGSDSPGYTF
TRBV5-1	CASSPRQHTDTQYF
TRBV19	CASMYGGSGNTIYF